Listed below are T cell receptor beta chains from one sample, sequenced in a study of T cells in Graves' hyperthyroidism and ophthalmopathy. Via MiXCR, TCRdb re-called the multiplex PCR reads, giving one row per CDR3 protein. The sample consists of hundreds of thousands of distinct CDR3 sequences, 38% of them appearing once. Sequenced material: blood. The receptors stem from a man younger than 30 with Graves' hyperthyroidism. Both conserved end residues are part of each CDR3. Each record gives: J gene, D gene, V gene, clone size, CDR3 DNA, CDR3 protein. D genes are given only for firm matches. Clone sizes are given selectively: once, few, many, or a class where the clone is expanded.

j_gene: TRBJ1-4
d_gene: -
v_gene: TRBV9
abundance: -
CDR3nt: TGTGCCACCGCAGACGGGCTTCGTGAAAAACTGTTTTTT
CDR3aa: CATADGLREKLFF

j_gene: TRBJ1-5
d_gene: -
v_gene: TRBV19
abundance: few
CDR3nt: TGTGCCAGTAGTATCCTGAGCAGACAATATAGCAATCAGCCCCAGCATTTT
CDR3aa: CASSILSRQYSNQPQHF

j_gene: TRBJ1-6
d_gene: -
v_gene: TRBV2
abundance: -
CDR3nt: TGTGCCAGCAGGGAGGCGGGGATCCACTTT
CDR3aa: CASREAGIHF

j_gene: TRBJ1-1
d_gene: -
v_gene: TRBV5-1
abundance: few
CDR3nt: TGCGCCAGCAGCCCTACGGAGGCTAACACTGAAGCTTTCTTT
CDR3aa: CASSPTEANTEAFF

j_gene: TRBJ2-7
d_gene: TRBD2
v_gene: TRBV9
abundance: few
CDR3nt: TGTGCCAGCAGCGTAGCGGGAGGGTTCGAGCAGTACTTC
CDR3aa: CASSVAGGFEQYF

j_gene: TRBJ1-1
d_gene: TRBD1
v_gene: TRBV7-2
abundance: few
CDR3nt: TGTGCCAGCAGCTTCTCGGGACAGACTGAAGCTTTCTTT
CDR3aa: CASSFSGQTEAFF

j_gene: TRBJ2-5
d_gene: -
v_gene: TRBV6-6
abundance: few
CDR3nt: TGTGCCAGCAGTCCAATAGCGGATCAAGAGACCCAGTACTTC
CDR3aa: CASSPIADQETQYF

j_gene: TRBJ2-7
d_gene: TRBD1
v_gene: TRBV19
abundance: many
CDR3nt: TGTGCCAGTAGTACCGCCGGGACAGCCTACGAGCAGTACTTC
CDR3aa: CASSTAGTAYEQYF

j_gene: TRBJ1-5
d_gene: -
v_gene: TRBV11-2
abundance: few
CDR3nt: TGTGCCAGCAGCCTGGACAGCCCTAATCAGCCCCAGCATTTT
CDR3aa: CASSLDSPNQPQHF

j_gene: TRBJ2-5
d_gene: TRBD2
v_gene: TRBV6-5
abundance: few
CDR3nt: TGTGCCACCTCCTCACGGGGGGAAGAGACCCAGTACTTC
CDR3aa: CATSSRGEETQYF

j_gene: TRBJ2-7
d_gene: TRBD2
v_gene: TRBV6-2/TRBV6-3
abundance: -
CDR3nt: TGTGCCAGCAGACGTACTAGCGGGAGAGACGAGCAGTACTTC
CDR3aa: CASRRTSGRDEQYF

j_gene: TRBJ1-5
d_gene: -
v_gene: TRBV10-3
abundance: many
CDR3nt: TGTGCCTCTGGCAGCCCGAATCAGCCCCAGCATTTT
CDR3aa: CASGSPNQPQHF

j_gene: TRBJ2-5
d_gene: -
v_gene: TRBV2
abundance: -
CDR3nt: TGTGCCAGCAGGCTCGGACCGAGCAATCAGCCCCAGTACTTC
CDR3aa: CASRLGPSNQPQYF

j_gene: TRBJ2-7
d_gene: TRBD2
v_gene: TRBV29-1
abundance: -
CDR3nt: TGCAGTGGGACTAGCCCGGACGAGCAGTACTTC
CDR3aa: CSGTSPDEQYF

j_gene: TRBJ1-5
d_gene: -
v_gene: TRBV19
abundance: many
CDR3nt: TGTGCCAGTAGTTCACAGGCGCGTCAGCCCCAGCATTTT
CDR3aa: CASSSQARQPQHF

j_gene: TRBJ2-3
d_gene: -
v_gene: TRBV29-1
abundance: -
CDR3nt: TGCAGCGTCAACGGCGATACGCAGTATTTT
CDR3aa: CSVNGDTQYF

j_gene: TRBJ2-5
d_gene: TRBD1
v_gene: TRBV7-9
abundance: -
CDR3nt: TGTGCCAGCAGCATACAGACAGGGAAGGACGGGGAGACCCAGTACTTC
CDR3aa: CASSIQTGKDGETQYF

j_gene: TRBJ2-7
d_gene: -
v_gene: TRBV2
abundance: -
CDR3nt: TGTGCCAGCAGGCTCCGTAGGGGAGATCCCGAGCAGTACTTC
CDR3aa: CASRLRRGDPEQYF

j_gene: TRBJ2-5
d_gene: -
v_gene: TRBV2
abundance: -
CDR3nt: TGTGCCGCCGGGGCAGGGGCCCAGTACTTC
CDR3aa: CAAGAGAQYF

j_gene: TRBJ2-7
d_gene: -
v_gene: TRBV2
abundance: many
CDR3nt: TGTGCCAGCAAAAGCTTGGACAGATACGAGCAGTACTTC
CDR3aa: CASKSLDRYEQYF

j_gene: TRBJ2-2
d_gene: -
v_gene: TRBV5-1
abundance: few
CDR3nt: TGCGCCAGCAGCTCACTAGCCGGGAGCCCCGGGGAGCTGTTTTTT
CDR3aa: CASSSLAGSPGELFF

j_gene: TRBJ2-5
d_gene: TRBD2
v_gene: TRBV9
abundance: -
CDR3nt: TGTGCCAGCAGCGAGGGCGGGAGTGACCAGTACTTC
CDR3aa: CASSEGGSDQYF